This TCR beta chain was found in a study of cytomegalovirus exposure and HLA in healthy donors. Study-wide results and limits: In vitro checks showed that three CMV-associated chains really do target CMV antigens. The dataset shows that most TCR sequences were rare, while some public TCRs occurred in many donors. A subsequent analysis found that TCR clusters from the first cohort also tended to co-occur in the 90 to 150 validation repertoires, with 94% of cluster scores above 0.

The table came from immunoSEQ multiplex PCR; TCRdb's copy has only in-frame clones and leaves some out. This sample yields about 240,000 clones, of which about 86% are seen a single time; less than 3% belongs to the top ten. As concerns this clone: The antigen remains unidentified. Distinct nucleotide sequences in the sample also encode this CDR3.

V trimming: 4 bases; J trimming: 4 bases; junction bases outside the gene matches: 3. CDR3 length: 14 amino acids. CDR1 is SGHRS, CDR2 YFSETQ, per germline. The sequenced sample consisted of PBMCs. This rearrangement joins TRBV5-1 to TRBJ2-2; 8 bases agree with TRBD2. This clonotype originated in a man aged 18 to 29 in good health and CMV-seronegative. The CDR3: CASSLAGGTGELFF. In DNA, the CDR3 is TGCGCCAGCAGCCTAGCGGGTGGCACCGGGGAGCTGTTTTTT.